These T cell receptor beta chains were read from a single sample in a study of cytomegalovirus exposure and HLA in healthy donors. Repertoires were generated with immunoSEQ multiplex PCR, while TCRdb's copy carries only in-frame clones and drops some. The sample totals about 140,000 clones. Input material: PBMCs. These receptors all come from a man aged 40-55 years in good health and CMV-seronegative. CDR3s include the opening cysteine and the closing phenylalanine or tryptophan. A D gene is named only where the DNA matches it firmly.

V,J,D,CDR3,DNA
TRBV18,TRBJ2-3,TRBD1,CASSPLKGALGTDTQYF,TGTGCCAGCTCACCACTCAAGGGGGCGCTTGGCACAGATACGCAGTATTTT
TRBV4-1,TRBJ1-2,NA,CASSPHGTFLGYGYTF,TGCGCCAGCAGCCCCCACGGGACTTTCTTGGGCTATGGCTACACCTTC
TRBV2,TRBJ2-7,TRBD1,CASSVGTGREQYF,TGTGCCAGCAGTGTCGGGACAGGCAGGGAGCAGTACTTC
TRBV4-2,TRBJ2-7,TRBD1,CASSPGQESSYEQYF,TGTGCCAGCAGCCCGGGACAGGAGAGCTCCTACGAGCAGTACTTC
TRBV28,TRBJ1-1,NA,CASSLGRPDPILNTEAFF,TGTGCCAGCAGTTTAGGGAGGCCAGATCCTATACTGAACACTGAAGCTTTCTTT
TRBV19,TRBJ2-5,NA,CASSIAQGPQETQYF,TGTGCCAGTAGTATAGCACAGGGCCCTCAAGAGACCCAGTACTTC
TRBV6-5,TRBJ2-7,TRBD2,CASSLPGGDEQYF,TGTGCCAGCAGCCTCCCGGGAGGGGACGAGCAGTACTTC
TRBV5-1,TRBJ1-1,NA,CASSFTGYDEAFF,TGCGCCAGCAGCTTTACAGGGTATGATGAAGCTTTCTTT
TRBV7-2,TRBJ2-1,NA,CASSLVASADNEQFF,TGTGCCAGCAGCTTAGTTGCTAGCGCCGACAATGAGCAGTTCTTC
TRBV10-3,TRBJ2-7,NA,CAISDQAGITYEQYF,TGTGCCATCAGTGACCAGGCAGGAATAACCTACGAGCAGTACTTC
TRBV18,TRBJ2-1,TRBD2,CASSRAGGPYNEQFF,TGTGCCAGCTCACGAGCGGGGGGGCCTTACAATGAGCAGTTCTTC
TRBV25-1,TRBJ2-1,NA,CASSDLAGFSNEQFF,TGTGCCAGCAGTGACTTGGCAGGATTCAGCAATGAGCAGTTCTTC
TRBV6-4,TRBJ1-2,NA,CASSPDSEITGYTF,TGTGCCAGCAGTCCGGACAGTGAAATCACTGGCTACACCTTC
TRBV5-6,TRBJ1-1,NA,CASSLGGAAEAFF,TGTGCCAGCAGCTTGGGTGGGGCCGCTGAAGCTTTCTTT
TRBV19,TRBJ2-2,TRBD1,CASSPFGQGGTTGELFF,TGTGCCAGTAGTCCCTTCGGACAGGGGGGTACTACCGGGGAGCTGTTTTTT
TRBV5-1,TRBJ1-1,NA,CASSPNQQGTLGTEAFF,TGCGCCAGCAGCCCCAACCAGCAGGGGACCCTTGGCACTGAAGCTTTCTTT
TRBV4-3,TRBJ1-2,TRBD1,CASSQDSTGTGLDYGYTF,TGCGCCAGCAGCCAAGACTCCACCGGGACAGGATTAGACTATGGCTACACCTTC
TRBV15,TRBJ1-1,NA,CATSTRGGGYTEAFF,TGTGCCACCAGCACCCGAGGCGGGGGCTATACTGAAGCTTTCTTT
TRBV7-3,TRBJ2-2,TRBD1,CASSSKTGGSTGELFF,TGTGCCAGCAGCTCAAAGACAGGGGGTAGCACCGGGGAGCTGTTTTTT
TRBV14,TRBJ2-3,NA,CASSQVRSLTDTQYF,TGTGCCAGCAGCCAAGTGAGGTCTCTAACAGATACGCAGTATTTT
TRBV19,TRBJ1-5,TRBD1,CASSIRTGGNQPQHF,TGTGCCAGTAGTATTCGGACAGGGGGCAATCAGCCCCAGCATTTT
TRBV7-2,TRBJ2-7,TRBD2,CASSLGLAGGLNEQYF,TGTGCCAGCAGCTTAGGGCTAGCGGGGGGGCTAAACGAGCAGTACTTC
TRBV5-6,TRBJ2-7,TRBD2,CASGSWSDLSGAAYEQYF,TGTGCCAGCGGCAGTTGGTCGGACTTGAGCGGGGCCGCCTACGAGCAGTACTTC
TRBV6-5,TRBJ2-1,TRBD2,CASSSSGGSTYNEQFF,TGTGCCAGCAGTTCCAGCGGGGGGTCAACCTACAATGAGCAGTTCTTC
TRBV10-3,TRBJ2-1,NA,CAISGDNEQFF,TGTGCCATCAGTGGAGACAATGAGCAGTTCTTC
TRBV6-5,TRBJ1-2,NA,CASSYSSGSRGYTF,TGTGCCAGCAGTTACTCGTCGGGGTCGCGTGGCTACACCTTC
TRBV19,TRBJ2-7,NA,CASSIVQGSYEQYF,TGTGCCAGTAGTATAGTCCAGGGCTCCTACGAGCAGTACTTC
TRBV10-3,TRBJ1-1,TRBD1,CATTGVKDTEAFF,TGTGCCACCACAGGGGTTAAAGACACTGAAGCTTTCTTT
TRBV11-2,TRBJ2-7,TRBD2,CASSLEVAGYYEQYF,TGTGCCAGCAGCTTAGAGGTAGCGGGATACTACGAGCAGTACTTC
TRBV6-1,TRBJ2-4,NA,CASSEDYVGGAAKNIQYF,TGTGCCAGCAGTGAAGATTATGTTGGGGGGGCGGCCAAAAACATTCAGTACTTC
TRBV13,TRBJ2-7,TRBD2,CASSLGLAAQYF,TGTGCCAGCAGCTTAGGACTAGCGGCGCAGTACTTC
TRBV11-3,TRBJ1-1,NA,CASSLNGFGEAFF,TGTGCCAGCAGCTTGAACGGTTTCGGTGAAGCTTTCTTT
TRBV19,TRBJ2-4,NA,CASSSHRELAKNIQYF,TGTGCCAGTAGTAGCCACAGGGAACTAGCCAAAAACATTCAGTACTTC
TRBV27,TRBJ1-1,TRBD1,CASSAGQGKLEAFF,TGTGCCAGCAGTGCGGGACAGGGAAAGCTTGAAGCTTTCTTT
TRBV5-4,TRBJ2-4,TRBD1,CASSLGQGENIQYF,TGTGCCAGCAGCCTGGGACAGGGAGAAAACATTCAGTACTTC
TRBV7-3,TRBJ2-1,TRBD2,CASSWSGGADEQFF,TGTGCCAGCAGTTGGAGCGGGGGTGCGGATGAGCAGTTCTTC
TRBV2,TRBJ2-7,NA,CASSAQGPSYEQYF,TGTGCCAGCAGTGCACAGGGCCCATCCTACGAGCAGTACTTC
TRBV5-5,TRBJ2-7,TRBD2,CASSHGTSGTYEQYF,TGTGCCAGCAGCCATGGGACTAGCGGAACCTACGAGCAGTACTTC
TRBV5-5,TRBJ1-4,NA,CASSLVREGEKLFF,TGTGCCAGCAGCTTGGTCAGGGAGGGCGAAAAACTGTTTTTT
TRBV10-3,TRBJ2-7,TRBD2,CATGTSGSEQYF,TGTGCCACCGGGACTAGCGGAAGCGAGCAGTACTTC
TRBV4-2,TRBJ2-7,TRBD1,CASSQAGQGAYEQYF,TGTGCCAGCAGCCAGGCGGGACAGGGGGCCTACGAGCAGTACTTC
TRBV6-5,TRBJ1-2,NA,CASSKVARGVDGYTF,TGTGCCAGCAGCAAGGTAGCACGGGGTGTGGACGGCTACACCTTC
TRBV6-5,TRBJ1-2,TRBD1,CASSYEGQGDYGYTF,TGTGCCAGCAGTTACGAGGGACAGGGTGACTATGGCTACACCTTC
TRBV7-8,TRBJ2-3,TRBD2,CASSLRLAGGSTDTQYF,TGTGCCAGCAGCTTACGGTTGGCGGGGGGCTCCACAGATACGCAGTATTTT
TRBV19,TRBJ1-1,NA,CASSPGQTMRMNTEAFF,TGTGCCAGTAGTCCAGGACAGACCATGAGGATGAACACTGAAGCTTTCTTT
TRBV25-1,TRBJ2-3,TRBD2,CASSESSGGRIDTQYF,TGTGCCAGCAGTGAATCTAGCGGGGGCCGAATAGATACGCAGTATTTT
TRBV7-9,TRBJ2-1,NA,CASTQAIEQFF,TGTGCCAGCACCCAAGCCATTGAGCAGTTCTTC
TRBV5-1,TRBJ2-7,NA,CASSLVQGPGYEQYF,TGCGCCAGCAGCTTGGTACAGGGCCCAGGGTACGAGCAGTACTTC
TRBV2,TRBJ2-1,TRBD1,CASSERQGNEQFF,TGTGCCAGCAGTGAAAGACAGGGGAATGAGCAGTTCTTC
TRBV18,TRBJ2-2,TRBD1,CASSLSQGANTGELFF,TGTGCCAGCTCACTTTCCCAGGGGGCGAACACCGGGGAGCTGTTTTTT